This T cell receptor (beta chain) was identified during a study of blood T cell repertoires in COVID-19. Study-level information: The origin of the acute and convalescent COVID-19 samples was the United States, Italy and Spain. PBMCs, B-cell-depleted T cells, or T cells were the source of the cDNA or gDNA that made up the material.

The CDR3 spans 13 residues. Germline CDR1 is SGHTA and CDR2 is FQGNSA. J lost 4 bases, V lost 5 bases, and 4 bases had no gene match. The assay was immunoSEQ multiplex PCR, and TCRdb's table has in-frame clones only and misses some. This table holds fewer than 350,000 clones, about 93% found once. Only a few counts were recorded for this clone. The Seattle patients, enrolled during active infection, were followed longitudinally. V gene TRBV7-2 combines with J gene TRBJ1-2; 7 nucleotides agree with TRBD1. Material: peripheral blood. The clonotype comes from a woman between 25 and 40 years old with COVID-19, enrolled during active disease. For the CDR3, the DNA is TGTGCCAGCAGCCTACAGGGGATCTATGGCTACACCTTC. Its protein product is CASSLQGIYGYTF.